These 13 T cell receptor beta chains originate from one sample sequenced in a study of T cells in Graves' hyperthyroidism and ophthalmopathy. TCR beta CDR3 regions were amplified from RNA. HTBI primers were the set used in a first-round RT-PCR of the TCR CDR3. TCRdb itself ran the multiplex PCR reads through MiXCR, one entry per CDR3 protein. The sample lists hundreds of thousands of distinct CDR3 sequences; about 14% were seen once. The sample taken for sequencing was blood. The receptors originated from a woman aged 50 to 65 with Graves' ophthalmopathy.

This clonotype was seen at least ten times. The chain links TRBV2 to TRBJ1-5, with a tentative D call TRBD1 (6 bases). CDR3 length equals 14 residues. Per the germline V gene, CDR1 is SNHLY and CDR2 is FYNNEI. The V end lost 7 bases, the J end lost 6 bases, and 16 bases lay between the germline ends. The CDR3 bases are TGTGCCAGCACCCCTAGGGGGTCTCCTCAGCCCCAGCATTTT. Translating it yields CASTPRGSPQPQHF.

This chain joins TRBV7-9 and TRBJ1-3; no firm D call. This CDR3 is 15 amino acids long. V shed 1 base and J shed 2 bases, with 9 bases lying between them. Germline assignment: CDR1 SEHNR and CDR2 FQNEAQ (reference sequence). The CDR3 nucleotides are TGTGCCAGCAGCTTAGGGCTGGCAGCTGGAAACACCATATATTTT. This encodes CASSLGLAAGNTIYF. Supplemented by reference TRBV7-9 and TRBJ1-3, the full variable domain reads DTGVSQNPRHKITKRGQNVTFRCDPISEHNRLYWYRQTLGQGPEFLTYFQNEAQLEKSRLLSDRFSAERPKGSFSTLEIQRTEQGDSAMYLCASSLGLAAGNTIYFGEGSWLTVV.

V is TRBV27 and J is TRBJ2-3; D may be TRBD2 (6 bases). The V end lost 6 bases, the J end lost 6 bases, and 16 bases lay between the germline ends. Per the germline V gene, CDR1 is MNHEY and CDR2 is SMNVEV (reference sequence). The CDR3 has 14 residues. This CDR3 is CASSPGLSLDTQYF. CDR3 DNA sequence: TGTGCCAGCAGCCCCGGACTATCCCTTGATACGCAGTATTTT.

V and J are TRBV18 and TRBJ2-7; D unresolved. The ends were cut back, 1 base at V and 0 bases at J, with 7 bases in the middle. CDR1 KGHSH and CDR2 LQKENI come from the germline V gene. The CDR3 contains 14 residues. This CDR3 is CASSPLVSSYEQYF. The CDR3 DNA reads TGTGCCAGCTCACCACTGGTGAGCTCCTACGAGCAGTACTTC.

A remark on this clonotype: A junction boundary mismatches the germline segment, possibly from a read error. This CDR3 is CASSLDRYNEQLF. CDR3 DNA sequence: TGTGCCAGCAGCCTGGACAGGTACAATGAGCAGCTCTTC. This rearrangement joins TRBV5-6 to TRBJ2-1; 7 bases match TRBD1. This CDR3 has 13 amino acids. From germline, CDR1 is SGHDT and CDR2 YYEEEE.

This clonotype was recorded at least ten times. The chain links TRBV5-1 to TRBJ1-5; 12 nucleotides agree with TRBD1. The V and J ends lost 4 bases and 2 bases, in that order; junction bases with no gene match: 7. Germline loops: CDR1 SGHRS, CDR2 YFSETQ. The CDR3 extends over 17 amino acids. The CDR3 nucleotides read TGCGCCAGCAGCCCTGGGACAGGGGGCGCGGGCAATCAGCCCCAGCATTTT. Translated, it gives CASSPGTGGAGNQPQHF.

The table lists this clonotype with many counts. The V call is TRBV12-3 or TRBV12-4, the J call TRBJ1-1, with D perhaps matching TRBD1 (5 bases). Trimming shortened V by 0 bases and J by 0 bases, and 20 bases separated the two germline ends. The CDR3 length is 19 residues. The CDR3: CASSLAFGVGVGMNTEAFF. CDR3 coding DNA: TGTGCCAGCAGTTTAGCGTTTGGGGTAGGGGTGGGAATGAACACTGAAGCTTTCTTT.

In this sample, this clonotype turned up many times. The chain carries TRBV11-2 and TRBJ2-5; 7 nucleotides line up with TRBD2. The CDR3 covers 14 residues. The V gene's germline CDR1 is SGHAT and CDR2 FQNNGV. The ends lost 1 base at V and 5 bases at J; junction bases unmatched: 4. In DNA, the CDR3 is TGTGCCAGCAGCTTAGGCTCGCGGGGGGAGACCCAGTACTTC. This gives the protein CASSLGSRGETQYF.

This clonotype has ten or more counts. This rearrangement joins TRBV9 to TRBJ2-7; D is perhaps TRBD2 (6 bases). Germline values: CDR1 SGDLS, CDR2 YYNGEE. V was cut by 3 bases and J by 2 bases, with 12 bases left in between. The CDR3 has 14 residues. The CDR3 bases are TGTGCCAGCAGCGGAGGAGGGTTCCCCTACGAGCAGTACTTC. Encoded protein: CASSGGGFPYEQYF.

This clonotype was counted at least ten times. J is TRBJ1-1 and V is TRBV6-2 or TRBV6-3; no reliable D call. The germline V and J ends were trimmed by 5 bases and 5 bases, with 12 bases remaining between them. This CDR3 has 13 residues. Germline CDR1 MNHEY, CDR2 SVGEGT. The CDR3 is CASSQGPGTEAFF. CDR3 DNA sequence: TGTGCCAGCAGTCAAGGCCCTGGTACTGAAGCTTTCTTT.

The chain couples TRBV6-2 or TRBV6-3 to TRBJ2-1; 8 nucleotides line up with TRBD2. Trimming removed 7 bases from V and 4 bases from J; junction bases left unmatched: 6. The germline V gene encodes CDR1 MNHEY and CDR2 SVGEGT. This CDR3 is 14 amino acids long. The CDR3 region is CASTGSGSYNEQFF. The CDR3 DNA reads TGTGCCAGCACCGGAAGCGGGAGTTACAATGAGCAGTTCTTC.

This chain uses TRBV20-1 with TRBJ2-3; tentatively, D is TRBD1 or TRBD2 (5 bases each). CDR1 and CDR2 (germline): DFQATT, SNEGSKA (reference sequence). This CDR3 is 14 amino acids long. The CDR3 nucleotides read TGCAGCTCTGAGGGTAGGGACCCCACAGATACGCAGTATTTT. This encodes CSSEGRDPTDTQYF.

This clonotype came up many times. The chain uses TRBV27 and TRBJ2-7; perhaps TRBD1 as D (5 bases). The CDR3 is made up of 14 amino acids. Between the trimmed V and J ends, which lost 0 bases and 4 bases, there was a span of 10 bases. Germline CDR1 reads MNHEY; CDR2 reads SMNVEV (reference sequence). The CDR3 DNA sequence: TGTGCCAGCAGTTTATCTTACCAGGGTTACGAGCAGTACTTC. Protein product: CASSLSYQGYEQYF.